The 6 T cell receptor beta chains presented below share a single source sample, sequenced in a study of PD-L1 blockade in urothelial cancer (dated by TCRdb to the late 2010s). Libraries were prepared through the immunoSEQ multiplex PCR assay. TCRdb stores this immuneACCESS table with in-frame sequences only. Part of the clones is absent; in the studies checked, under half of the shortfall reflects unresolved V genes, and no reason is known for the rest. This sample has about 130,000 clones in its table, and 70% to 85% of those were observed once. Together, the top ten hold about 2.9% of the sample. The time point label on this specimen signifies: pretreatment peripheral blood. Source: PBMCs, taken around atezolizumab (anti-PD-L1) treatment. Receptor source: a man aged 50-59 years with urothelial cancer.

The CDR3 here is CASSQGATNEKLFF. CDR3 nucleotides: TGTGCCAGCAGCCAAGGGGCAACTAATGAAAAACTGTTTTTT. This chain uses TRBV7-8 with TRBJ1-4; D may be TRBD1 (5 bases). Deletions cut 5 bases from V and 0 bases from J, with 7 bases between. CDR3 length equals 14 residues. CDR1 and CDR2 (germline): SGHVS, FQNEAQ.

The chain couples TRBV2 to TRBJ2-7; TRBD1 aligns across 8 bases. The CDR3 consists of 13 residues. Per the germline V gene, CDR1 is SNHLY and CDR2 is FYNNEI. V shed 5 bases, J shed 5 bases, and the junction held 5 bases outside the gene matches. CDR3 residues: CASSSDRAHEQYF. The DNA for the CDR3 is TGTGCCAGCAGTTCGGACAGGGCCCACGAGCAGTACTTC.

The genes are TRBV30 and TRBJ1-2; D remains ambiguous. The CDR3 totals 13 residues. CDR1 is GTSNPN, CDR2 SVGIG, per germline (reference sequence). Trimming removed 3 bases from V and 2 bases from J, with 10 bases in between. The CDR3 DNA sequence: TGTGCCTGGAGCTCTGAGGGCAACTATGGCTACACCTTC. Translation gives CAWSSEGNYGYTF.

The J gene is TRBJ2-7, the V gene TRBV11-2; 9 bases match TRBD1. Per germline, CDR1 SGHAT and CDR2 FQNNGV. The CDR3 totals 16 residues. The J segment lost 0 bases and the V segment lost 5 bases, leaving 8 bases of the junction unmatched. CDR3 residues: CASSPGTGKSSYEQYF. In DNA form, the CDR3 reads TGTGCCAGCAGCCCCGGGACAGGGAAAAGCTCCTACGAGCAGTACTTC.

The chain carries TRBV4-1 and TRBJ1-4, with D maybe TRBD1 (6 bases). Trimming removed 0 bases from V and 8 bases from J, with 19 bases in between. This CDR3 has 17 residues. Germline CDR1 MGHRA, CDR2 YSYEKL. CDR3 residues: CASSQEPGVAGYEKLFF. The CDR3 DNA sequence: TGCGCCAGCAGCCAAGAGCCAGGGGTGGCAGGGTACGAAAAACTGTTTTTT.

The chain combines TRBV28 with TRBJ1-6; D unclear. The CDR3 is 19 amino acids. V was clipped by 3 bases and J by 0 bases, with 18 bases between them. Germline V gene sequence: CDR1 MDHEN, CDR2 SYDVKM. The chain's CDR3 is CASSFRTLFDGSYNSPLHF. Written as DNA, the CDR3 is TGTGCCAGCAGTTTTCGGACTCTATTCGATGGCTCCTATAATTCACCCCTCCACTTT. The complete variable domain, with remaining parts taken from reference TRBV28 and TRBJ1-6, reads DVKVTQSSRYLVKRTGEKVFLECVQDMDHENMFWYRQDPGLGLRLIYFSYDVKMKEKGDIPEGYSVSREKKERFSLILESASTNQTSMYLCASSFRTLFDGSYNSPLHFGNGTRLTVT.